This entry concerns a single T cell receptor (beta chain). Its antigen is as yet unknown. This sample was taken from a study of persistence of HIV-infected CD4 T cells. The libraries were made with immunoSEQ version 4 in survey mode. Clones were read by immunoSEQ multiplex PCR, and TCRdb kept only the in-frame ones, dropping some. The sample consists of about 36,000 clones, 82% of them appearing once. An overlapping HIV-1 Gag peptide pool stimulated these cells at approximately 0.91 ug/peptide/mL. CD40L-negative CD69-negative CD45RO-high memory CD4+ T cells were sorted as populations depleted of antigen-responding cells. V lost 5 bases and J lost 3; bases outside the gene matches: 10. This CDR3 has 16 amino acids. Per germline, CDR1 LNHNV and CDR2 YYDKDF (reference sequence).

The chain recombines TRBV15 with TRBJ2-3, with TRBD2 matching over 8 bases. Sequences were derived from cultured CD4+ T cells from PBMCs, sampled from a patient who received antiretroviral therapy. The sequence came from an adult with HIV. The donor label of this sample is uncertain. This chain's CDR3 is CATSASLAGGTDTQYF. The CDR3 nucleotides read TGTGCCACCAGCGCCTCCCTGGCGGGGGGAACAGATACGCAGTATTTT.